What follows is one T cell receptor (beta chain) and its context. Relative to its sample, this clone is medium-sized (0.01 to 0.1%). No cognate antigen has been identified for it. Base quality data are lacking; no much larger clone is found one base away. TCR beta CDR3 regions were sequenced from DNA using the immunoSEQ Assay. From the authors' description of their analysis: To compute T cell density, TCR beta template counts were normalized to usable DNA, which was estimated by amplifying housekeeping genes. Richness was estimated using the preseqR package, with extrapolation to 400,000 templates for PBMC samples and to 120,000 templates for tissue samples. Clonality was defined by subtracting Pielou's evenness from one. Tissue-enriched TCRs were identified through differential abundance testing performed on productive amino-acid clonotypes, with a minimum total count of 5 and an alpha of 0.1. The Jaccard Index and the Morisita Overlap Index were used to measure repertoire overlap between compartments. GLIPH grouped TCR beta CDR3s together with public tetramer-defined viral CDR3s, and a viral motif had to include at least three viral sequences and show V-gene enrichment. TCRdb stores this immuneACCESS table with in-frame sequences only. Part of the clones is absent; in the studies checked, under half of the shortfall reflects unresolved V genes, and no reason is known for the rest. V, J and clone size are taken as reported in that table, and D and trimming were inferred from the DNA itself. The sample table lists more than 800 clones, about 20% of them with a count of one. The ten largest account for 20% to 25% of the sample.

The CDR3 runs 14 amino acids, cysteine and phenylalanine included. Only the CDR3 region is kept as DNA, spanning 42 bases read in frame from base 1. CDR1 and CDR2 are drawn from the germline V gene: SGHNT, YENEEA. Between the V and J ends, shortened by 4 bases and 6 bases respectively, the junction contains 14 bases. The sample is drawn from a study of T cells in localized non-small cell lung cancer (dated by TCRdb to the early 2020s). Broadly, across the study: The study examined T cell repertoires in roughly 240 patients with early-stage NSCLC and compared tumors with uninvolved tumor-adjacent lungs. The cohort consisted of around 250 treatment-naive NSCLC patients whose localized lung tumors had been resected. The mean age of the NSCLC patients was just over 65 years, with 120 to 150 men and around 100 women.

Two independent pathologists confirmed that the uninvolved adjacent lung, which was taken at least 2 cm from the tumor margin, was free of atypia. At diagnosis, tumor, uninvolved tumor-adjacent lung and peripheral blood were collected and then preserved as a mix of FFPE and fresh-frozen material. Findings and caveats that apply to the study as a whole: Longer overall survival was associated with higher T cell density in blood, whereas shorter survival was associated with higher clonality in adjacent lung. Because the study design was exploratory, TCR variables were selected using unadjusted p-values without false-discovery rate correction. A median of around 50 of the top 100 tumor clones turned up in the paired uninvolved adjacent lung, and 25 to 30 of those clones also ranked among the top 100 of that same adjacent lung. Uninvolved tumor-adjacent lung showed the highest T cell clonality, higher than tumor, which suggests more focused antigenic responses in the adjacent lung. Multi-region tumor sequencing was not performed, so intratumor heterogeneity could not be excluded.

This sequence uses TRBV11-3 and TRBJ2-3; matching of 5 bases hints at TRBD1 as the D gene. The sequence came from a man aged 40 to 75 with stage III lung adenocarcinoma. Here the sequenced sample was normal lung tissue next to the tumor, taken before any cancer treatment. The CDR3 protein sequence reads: CASSWSRGSDTQYF. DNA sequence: TGTGCCAGCAGCTGGTCTAGGGGTTCGGATACGCAGTATTTT.